This is a list of T cell receptor beta chains from one sample in a study of spatial heterogeneity in lung cancer. Each CDR3 protein is one row after TCRdb ran MiXCR on the 5' RACE reads. The table includes 2,100 or so distinct CDR3 sequences, less than 3% detected once. The specimen comprised lung tumor tissue, sampled at surgery. The receptors were gathered from a male donor with early-stage non-small cell lung cancer. Both conserved end residues are part of each CDR3. The D gene is left open where the match is weak. Size tells how often a clone was seen (once, few, many) or the class of an expanded clone, and some rows leave it out.

j_call	v_call	d_call	clone_size	cdr3_aa	cdr3_nt
TRBJ2-1	TRBV30	TRBD2	few	CAWGLGAVQFF	TGTGCCTGGGGACTAGGAGCAGTTCAGTTCTTC
TRBJ1-2	TRBV11-2	.	large	CASSLGVGPPF	TGTGCCAGCAGCTTAGGGGTCGGGCCGCCCTTC
TRBJ2-1	TRBV3-1	.	medium-sized	CASGVYNEQFF	TGTGCCAGCGGGGTTTACAATGAGCAGTTCTTC
TRBJ2-3	TRBV6-1	.	medium-sized	CASSGGDGGRDTRYF	TGTGCCAGCAGTGGAGGGGATGGGGGCCGGGATACGCGGTATTTT
TRBJ2-5	TRBV7-9	TRBD1	large	CASSPGGIETQYF	TGTGCCAGCAGCCCAGGGGGCATAGAGACCCAGTACTTC
TRBJ1-2	TRBV6-2/TRBV6-3	.	medium-sized	CASSGDGGSYGYTF	TGTGCCAGCAGTGGGGACGGCGGGAGCTATGGCTACACCTTC
TRBJ2-3	TRBV7-9	.	medium-sized	CASSLMDSFTDTQYF	TGTGCCAGCAGTCTTATGGACAGTTTCACAGATACGCAGTATTTT
TRBJ1-2	TRBV20-1	.	many	CSVRGRVYGYTF	TGCAGTGTCCGGGGACGGGTCTATGGCTACACCTTC
TRBJ2-1	TRBV12-3/TRBV12-4	.	medium-sized	CASTRDLDNEQFF	TGTGCCAGCACCCGGGACTTAGACAATGAGCAGTTCTTC
TRBJ2-1	TRBV7-9	TRBD2	medium-sized	CASRAGGGYNEQFF	TGTGCCAGCAGGGCGGGGGGGGGCTACAATGAGCAGTTCTTC
TRBJ1-1	TRBV18	.	medium-sized	CASSPPGSYTEAFF	TGTGCCAGCTCACCACCGGGGTCTTACACTGAAGCTTTCTTT
TRBJ2-7	TRBV6-7	TRBD1	medium-sized	CASSWDRAYEQYF	TGTGCCAGCAGCTGGGACAGAGCCTACGAGCAGTACTTC
TRBJ1-1	TRBV20-1	.	large	CSARRLDLFYMNTEAFF	TGCAGTGCTAGACGCTTAGACTTATTTTACATGAACACTGAAGCTTTCTTT
TRBJ1-1	TRBV12-3/TRBV12-4	.	.	CASSFGIPGRDTEAFF	TGTGCCAGCAGTTTTGGGATCCCGGGCAGGGACACTGAAGCTTTCTTT
TRBJ2-1	TRBV5-1	TRBD2	medium-sized	CASSLDSGRVNEQFF	TGCGCCAGCAGCTTGGATAGCGGGCGGGTCAATGAGCAGTTCTTC
TRBJ2-4	TRBV5-6	TRBD2	many	CASSIAGPDIQYF	TGTGCCAGCAGCATAGCGGGGCCGGACATTCAGTACTTC
TRBJ2-7	TRBV6-5	TRBD1	many	CASSYGVGTGGYPYEQYF	TGTGCCAGCAGTTACGGGGTCGGGACAGGGGGTTACCCCTACGAGCAGTACTTC
TRBJ1-1	TRBV9	.	medium-sized	CASSVDSWNTEAFF	TGTGCCAGCAGCGTGGACAGTTGGAACACTGAAGCTTTCTTT
TRBJ2-1	TRBV30	.	many	CAWTPLGGDYNEQFF	TGCGCCTGGACCCCATTAGGTGGGGATTACAATGAGCAGTTCTTC
TRBJ2-5	TRBV5-4	.	medium-sized	CASSLGTAEGETQYF	TGTGCCAGCAGCTTGGGGACCGCGGAGGGGGAGACCCAGTACTTC
TRBJ2-1	TRBV6-5	TRBD1	medium-sized	CASSYEGTGGMDEQFF	TGTGCCAGCAGTTACGAGGGGACAGGTGGAATGGATGAGCAGTTCTTC
TRBJ2-2	TRBV7-8	.	many	CASSNFEELFF	TGTGCCAGCAGCAACTTTGAGGAGCTGTTTTTT
TRBJ1-1	TRBV2	.	medium-sized	CASTPLSAGGRMNTEAFF	TGTGCCAGCACCCCACTATCCGCCGGGGGCAGGATGAACACTGAAGCTTTCTTT
TRBJ2-2	TRBV18	.	medium-sized	CASSTGQWGTGELFF	TGTGCCAGCTCAACGGGACAATGGGGGACCGGGGAGCTGTTTTTT
TRBJ2-3	TRBV7-9	.	medium-sized	CASSPRDTKTTDTQYF	TGTGCCAGCAGCCCGCGGGACACCAAGACCACAGATACGCAGTATTTT
TRBJ1-2	TRBV30	.	medium-sized	CAGIPPGPTYGYTF	TGTGCCGGAATCCCCCCTGGACCGACTTATGGCTACACCTTC
TRBJ2-5	TRBV7-6	.	many	CASSLRPQEGCGETQYF	TGTGCCAGCAGCTTACGGCCACAGGAAGGATGCGGAGAGACCCAGTACTTC
TRBJ2-5	TRBV29-1	.	many	CSVDAPGVLEETQYF	TGCAGCGTTGATGCCCCGGGGGTTCTGGAAGAGACCCAGTACTTC
TRBJ2-1	TRBV3-1	.	medium-sized	CASSPRVLKYNEQFF	TGTGCCAGCAGCCCCCGGGTCCTAAAATACAATGAGCAGTTCTTC
TRBJ1-4	TRBV6-6	.	medium-sized	CASSPTGMSVILFF	TGTGCCAGCAGTCCCACAGGGATGTCCGTGATACTGTTTTTT
TRBJ2-5	TRBV10-3	.	many	CAIRDRQETQYF	TGTGCCATCAGGGACAGACAAGAGACCCAGTACTTC
TRBJ2-1	TRBV11-2	.	.	CASSLGVGETRDEQFF	TGTGCCAGCAGCCTAGGGGTGGGGGAGACTCGGGATGAGCAGTTCTTC
TRBJ2-2	TRBV24-1	.	medium-sized	CATSDQQGVGELFF	TGTGCCACCAGTGACCAACAGGGCGTCGGGGAGCTGTTTTTT
TRBJ1-1	TRBV20-1	.	medium-sized	CSAREGGRRTEAFF	TGCAGTGCTAGAGAAGGTGGGCGGCGGACTGAAGCTTTCTTT
TRBJ2-7	TRBV5-4	.	many	CASSTGSYEQYF	TGTGCCAGCAGCACCGGGAGCTACGAGCAGTACTTC
TRBJ2-5	TRBV9	TRBD1	medium-sized	CASSEWTGDTQYF	TGTGCCAGCAGCGAGTGGACAGGGGATACCCAGTACTTC
TRBJ2-1	TRBV12-3/TRBV12-4	TRBD2	medium-sized	CASSPWTSGIGEQFF	TGTGCCAGCAGTCCGTGGACTAGCGGGATCGGTGAGCAGTTCTTC
TRBJ2-7	TRBV9	TRBD2	many	CASSAGMGGGFYEQYF	TGTGCCAGCAGCGCCGGAATGGGGGGGGGGTTCTACGAGCAGTACTTC
TRBJ1-4	TRBV2	.	medium-sized	CASSSRAVREKLFF	TGTGCCAGCAGTTCCAGGGCAGTCCGGGAAAAACTGTTTTTT
TRBJ1-1	TRBV20-1	.	large	CSAMSGWDTEAFF	TGCAGTGCTATGTCGGGTTGGGACACTGAAGCTTTCTTT
TRBJ2-7	TRBV18	.	medium-sized	CASSPRSSGGTYEQYF	TGTGCCAGCTCACCAAGGAGCAGCGGAGGTACCTACGAGCAGTACTTC
TRBJ2-1	TRBV18	TRBD2	medium-sized	CASSLYQSSGTYNEQFF	TGTGCCAGCTCACTTTATCAATCTAGCGGTACCTACAATGAGCAGTTCTTC
TRBJ2-3	TRBV4-2	.	medium-sized	CASSPALRGGRTDTQYF	TGTGCCAGCAGCCCCGCTTTGAGGGGGGGTCGCACAGATACGCAGTATTTT
TRBJ2-1	TRBV6-5	TRBD2	medium-sized	CASSSAAAGGRSSGYNEQFF	TGTGCCAGCAGTTCCGCCGCGGCTGGCGGGAGGTCGTCGGGTTACAATGAGCAGTTCTTC
TRBJ2-7	TRBV7-8	.	medium-sized	CASSLDEGLLSREQYF	TGTGCCAGCAGCTTAGATGAGGGACTGCTTTCCCGCGAGCAGTACTTC
TRBJ2-4	TRBV20-1	.	medium-sized	CSARDNGGSAKNIQYF	TGCAGTGCTAGAGATAACGGGGGCTCAGCCAAAAACATTCAGTACTTC